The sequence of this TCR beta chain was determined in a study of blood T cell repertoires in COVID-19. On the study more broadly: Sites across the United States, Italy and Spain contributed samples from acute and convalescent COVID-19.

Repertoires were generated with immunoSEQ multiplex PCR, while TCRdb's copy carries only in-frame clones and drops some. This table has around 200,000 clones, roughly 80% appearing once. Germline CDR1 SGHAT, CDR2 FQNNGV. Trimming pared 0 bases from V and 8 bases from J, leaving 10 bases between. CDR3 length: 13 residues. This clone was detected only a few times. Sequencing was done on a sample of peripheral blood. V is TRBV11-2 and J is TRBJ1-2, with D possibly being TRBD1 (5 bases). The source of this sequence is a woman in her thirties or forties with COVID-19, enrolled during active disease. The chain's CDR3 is CASSLEGLGGYTF. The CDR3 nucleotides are TGTGCCAGCAGCTTAGAGGGACTTGGGGGCTACACCTTC. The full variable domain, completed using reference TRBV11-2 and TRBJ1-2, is EAGVAQSPRYKIIEKRQSVAFWCNPISGHATLYWYQQILGQGPKLLIQFQNNGVVDDSQLPKDRFSAERLKGVDSTLKIQPAKLEDSAVYLCASSLEGLGGYTFGSGTRLTVV.